Each of the 17 T cell receptor beta chains below was sequenced from the same sample in a study of T cells after yellow fever vaccination. Via MiXCR, TCRdb re-called the 5' RACE reads, giving one row per CDR3 protein. The table lists around 53,000 distinct CDR3 sequences, about 6.6% of them singletons. The sample consisted of CD8+ T cells not binding an NS4B(214-222) dextramer, sorted from PBMCs, taken about 41 days after the first yellow fever vaccination. The receptors come from a young man who received the YFV17D yellow fever vaccine.

The sample holds a few counts of this clonotype. The rearrangement uses TRBV4-3 and TRBJ1-6; 7 bases align to TRBD1. The V segment lost 0 bases and the J segment 6 bases; nucleotides outside the gene matches: 5. From germline, CDR1 is LGHNA and CDR2 YSLEER. This CDR3 has 16 amino acids. The chain's CDR3 is CASSQDHRGINSPLHF. The DNA of the CDR3 is TGCGCCAGCAGCCAAGACCACAGGGGAATTAATTCACCCCTCCACTTT.

This clonotype was seen ten or more times. The chain uses TRBV5-1 and TRBJ2-1, with 12 positions matching TRBD1. CDR1 and CDR2 from the germline V gene are SGHRS and YFSETQ. Trimming at V came to 3 bases and at J to 9 bases, leaving 7 bases not matched to a gene. The CDR3 is 15 residues long. CDR3: CASSWDRGLRSEQFF. The DNA for the CDR3 is TGCGCCAGCAGCTGGGACAGGGGGCTTAGAAGTGAGCAGTTCTTC.

This clonotype was counted between two and nine times. The chain uses TRBV15 and TRBJ2-1; 11 bases map to TRBD2. The germline CDR1 and CDR2 sequences are LNHNV and YYDKDF (reference sequence). The CDR3 has 15 residues. V was clipped by 0 bases and J by 6 bases; unmatched bases: 1. The DNA of the CDR3 is TGTGCCACCAGCAGAGATGGGACTAGCGGCAATGAGCAGTTCTTC. It codes for CATSRDGTSGNEQFF.

This clonotype was recorded many times. The V gene is TRBV9, the J gene TRBJ2-5; 9 bases are a match to TRBD2. V shed 3 bases, J shed 4 bases, and the junction held 7 bases outside the gene matches. Germline-derived CDR1 and CDR2 are SGDLS and YYNGEE. The length of the CDR3 is 15 residues. CDR3 DNA: TGTGCCAGCAGCGCGGGACTAGCTGGCGGAGAGACCCAGTACTTC. Translating it yields CASSAGLAGGETQYF.

This clonotype was observed a handful of times. The chain combines TRBV29-1 with TRBJ2-3; 9 bases match TRBD1. CDR1 is SQVTM and CDR2 is ANQGSEA in the germline V gene. The V segment lost 4 bases and the J segment 3 bases; nucleotides outside the gene matches: 14. CDR3 length: 17 residues. CDR3 nucleotides: TGCAGCGTTGTTGACAGGGGGTACTCCCCACAGACAGATACGCAGTATTTT. Amino acid sequence: CSVVDRGYSPQTDTQYF.

This clonotype was counted a few times. The CDR3 region is CASSDLTDPYGYTF. CDR3 nucleotides: TGTGCCAGTAGCGATCTTACAGATCCCTATGGCTACACCTTC. The J gene is TRBJ1-2, the V gene TRBV19; D not resolved. The CDR3 extends over 14 amino acids. Germline CDR1 is LNHDA and CDR2 is SQIVND (reference sequence). Trimming removed 6 bases at V and 4 bases at J, with 15 bases between.

This clonotype was observed a few times. The chain combines TRBV11-2 with TRBJ1-5; possible D gene TRBD1, 6 bases. V lost 5 bases and J 3 bases, leaving 11 bases between the germline ends. Germline CDR1 reads SGHAT; CDR2 reads FQNNGV. The CDR3 runs 14 residues. The CDR3 DNA reads TGTGCCAGCAGCCTCGACAGGTTCAATCAGCCCCAGCATTTT. This translates into CASSLDRFNQPQHF.

This chain uses TRBV7-6 with TRBJ2-5; 12 positions agree with TRBD2. V lost 5 bases to trimming and J lost 5 bases; unmatched junction nucleotides: 9. The CDR3 has 16 residues. Looked up from germline, CDR1 is SGHVS and CDR2 is FNYEAQ. This chain's CDR3 is CASSETSGGFGETQYF. The CDR3 DNA is TGTGCCAGCAGCGAGACTAGCGGGGGCTTCGGCGAGACCCAGTACTTC.

V and J are TRBV27 and TRBJ2-7; tentative D call: TRBD1 (6 bases). This CDR3 comprises 14 residues. Per germline, CDR1 MNHEY and CDR2 SMNVEV (reference sequence). V lost 0 bases and J lost 3, with 9 bases in between. The CDR3 DNA reads TGTGCCAGCAGTTTATCGCCACAGGGCTACGAGCAGTACGTC. Its protein product is CASSLSPQGYEQYV.

This rearrangement joins TRBV12-3 or TRBV12-4 to TRBJ1-2, with 11 nucleotides matching TRBD1. With V trimmed by 7 bases and J by 7 bases, 5 bases remained unmatched. CDR3 length equals 13 residues. The CDR3 DNA reads TGTGCCAGCATTGGACAGGGGGCGCCTGGCTACACCTTC. This codes for CASIGQGAPGYTF.

This clonotype has a handful of counts. V and J are TRBV3-1 and TRBJ2-3; D may be TRBD2 (7 bases). CDR3 length: 16 residues. Germline lookup yields CDR1 LGHDT and CDR2 YNNKEL (reference sequence). V was clipped by 5 bases and J by 4 bases, with 19 bases between them. The CDR3 reads CASSSLWGGVADTQYF. In DNA form, the CDR3 reads TGTGCCAGCAGCTCCCTCTGGGGGGGCGTGGCAGATACGCAGTATTTT.

This chain connects TRBV7-9 to TRBJ2-5; the D gene is possibly TRBD2 (6 bases). Trimming pared 4 bases from V and 5 bases from J, leaving 23 bases between. CDR3 length equals 17 residues. CDR1 and CDR2 from the germline V gene are SEHNR and FQNEAQ (reference sequence). The CDR3: CASSSPPRASGVETQYF. The CDR3 nucleotides are TGTGCCAGCAGCTCTCCCCCACGGGCGTCGGGAGTCGAGACCCAGTACTTC.

In its sample, this clonotype was seen a few times. The chain is built from TRBV12-3 or TRBV12-4 and TRBJ1-1, with D maybe TRBD1 (6 bases). The V and J ends lost 2 bases and 7 bases respectively, with 11 bases between them. The CDR3 consists of 13 residues. CDR3 in amino acids: CASSLQGSSEAFF. The CDR3 DNA reads TGTGCCAGCAGTTTACAGGGGTCGAGTGAAGCTTTCTTT.

This clonotype came up many times. V gene TRBV4-1 combines with J gene TRBJ1-5, with 11 bases lining up with TRBD1. The CDR3 runs to 16 residues. The germline V gene encodes CDR1 MGHRA and CDR2 YSYEKL. The V and J ends lost 4 bases and 6 bases, in that order; junction bases with no gene match: 8. Written as DNA, the CDR3 is TGCGCCAGCAGCCCCCGAACCGGGACAGGGGGTCAGCCCCAGCATTTT. Protein: CASSPRTGTGGQPQHF.

This clonotype appeared a few times. The chain carries TRBV4-3 and TRBJ2-7; TRBD1 aligns across 9 bases. CDR1 is LGHNA, CDR2 YSLEER, per germline. Losses at the gene ends were 5 bases for V and 4 bases for J; bases not matched to a gene: 18. This CDR3 comprises 18 residues. CDR3 nucleotide sequence: TGCGCCAGCAGCGATGGGGTAGGAACCGGGACAGGGTTTTACGAGCAGTACTTC. It specifies CASSDGVGTGTGFYEQYF.

This clonotype was seen only a few times. The V and J genes are TRBV6-6 and TRBJ1-2; no definite D call. The CDR3 sequence is 13 residues long. The germline gives CDR1 MNHNY, CDR2 SVGAGI (reference sequence). V was pared by 4 bases and J by 4 bases, with 10 bases between. CDR3 nucleotide sequence: TGTGCCAGCAGTTTGGACCCTTCCTATGGCTACACCTTC. It yields the protein CASSLDPSYGYTF.

The chain recombines TRBV30 with TRBJ2-6; TRBD2 is a possible D gene (6 bases). Per germline, CDR1 GTSNPN and CDR2 SVGIG (reference sequence). The V gene lost 8 bases and the J gene lost 0 bases, with 11 bases spanning the gap. The CDR3 runs 14 residues. The CDR3 DNA is TGTGCCGGGGGGTCGTTCTCTGGGGCCAACGTCCTGACTTTC. The encoded protein is CAGGSFSGANVLTF.